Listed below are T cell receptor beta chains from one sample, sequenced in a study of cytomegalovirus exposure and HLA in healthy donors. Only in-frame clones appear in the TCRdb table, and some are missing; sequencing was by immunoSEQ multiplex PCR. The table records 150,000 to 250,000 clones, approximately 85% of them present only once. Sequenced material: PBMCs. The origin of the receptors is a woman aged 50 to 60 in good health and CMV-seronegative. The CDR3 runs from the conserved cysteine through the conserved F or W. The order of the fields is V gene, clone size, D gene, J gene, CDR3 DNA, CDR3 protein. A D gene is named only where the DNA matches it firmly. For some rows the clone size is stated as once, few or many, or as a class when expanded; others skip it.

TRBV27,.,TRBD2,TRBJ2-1,TGTGCCAGCAGTTTTAGGGGCGGCGGGAGGCCCTACAATGAGCAGTTCTTC,CASSFRGGGRPYNEQFF
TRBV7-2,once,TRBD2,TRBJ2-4,TGTGCCAGCAGCCTAGCGGGGAGGGCCCAACACTTC,CASSLAGRAQHF
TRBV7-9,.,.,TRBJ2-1,TGTGCCAGCAGCTTAGCGGAAAATAGCGAGTCCAATGAGCAGTTCTTC,CASSLAENSESNEQFF
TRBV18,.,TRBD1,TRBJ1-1,TGTGCCAGCTCACAATTGGACAGGGTACGCACTGAAGCTTTCTTT,CASSQLDRVRTEAFF
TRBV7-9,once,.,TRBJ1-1,TGTGCCAGCAGCTTTCCAGGTAGTAGGCTGAACACTGAAGCTTTCTTT,CASSFPGSRLNTEAFF
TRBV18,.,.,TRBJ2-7,TGTGCCAGCTCACCACCGGCAGGCTCCTACGAGCAGTACTTC,CASSPPAGSYEQYF
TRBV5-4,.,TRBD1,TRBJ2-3,TGTGCCAGCAGCTCCAGGGGGAATTCAGATACGCAGTATTTT,CASSSRGNSDTQYF
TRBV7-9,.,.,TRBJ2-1,TGTGCCAGCAGCTCCGGTAGAAGTTATGAGCAGTTCTTC,CASSSGRSYEQFF
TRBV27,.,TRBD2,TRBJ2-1,TGTGCCACCCGACTAGCGGGAAACGAATTTTACAATGAGCAGTTCTTC,CATRLAGNEFYNEQFF
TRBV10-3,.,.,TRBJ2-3,TGTGCCATCAGTGAGAGGACAGCGTCGGATACGCAGTATTTT,CAISERTASDTQYF
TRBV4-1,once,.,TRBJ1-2,TGCGCCAGCAGCCATAGGGGATTAATCTATGGCTACACCTTC,CASSHRGLIYGYTF
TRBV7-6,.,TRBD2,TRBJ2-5,TGTGCCAGCAGCTTAGATCTGCCGGGACTAGCGGGATTGGCCCAAGAGACCCAGTACTTC,CASSLDLPGLAGLAQETQYF
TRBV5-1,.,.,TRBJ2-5,TGCGCCAGCAGCTGGCCGGGGGAGACCCAGTACTTC,CASSWPGETQYF
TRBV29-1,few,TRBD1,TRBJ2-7,TGCAGCGTTACTGACAGGGTCCCCTACGAGCAGTACTTC,CSVTDRVPYEQYF
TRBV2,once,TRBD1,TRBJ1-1,TGTGCCAGCAGCATGTCGACAGGGATTACTGAAGCTTTCTTT,CASSMSTGITEAFF
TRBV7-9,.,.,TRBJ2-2,TGTGCCAGCAGCCTCACAGGGAACACCGGGGAGCTGTTTTTT,CASSLTGNTGELFF
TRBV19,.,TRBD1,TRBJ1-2,TGTGCCAGTAGTCCAGGGGGCTATGGCTACACCTTC,CASSPGGYGYTF
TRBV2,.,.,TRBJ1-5,TGTGCCAGCAGTGAGATGGTAGAGAATCAGCCCCAGCATTTT,CASSEMVENQPQHF
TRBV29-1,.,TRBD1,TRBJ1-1,TGCAGCGCCGAGGGAGACAGGGGGCTGACTGAAGCTTTCTTT,CSAEGDRGLTEAFF
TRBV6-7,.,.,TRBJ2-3,TGTGCCAGCAGGCCTCACAGGGTATACACAGATACGCAGTATTTT,CASRPHRVYTDTQYF
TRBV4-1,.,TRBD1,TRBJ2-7,TGCGCCAGCAGCCAAGAAGCGGGGACAGGGGGCAATGAGCAGTACTTC,CASSQEAGTGGNEQYF
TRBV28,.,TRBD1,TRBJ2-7,TGTGCCAGCAGTTCATGGACAGGGGGCTCTTACGAGCAGTACTTC,CASSSWTGGSYEQYF
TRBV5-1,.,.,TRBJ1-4,TGCGCCAGCAGCCCCGGACATTATAATGAAAAACTGTTTTTT,CASSPGHYNEKLFF
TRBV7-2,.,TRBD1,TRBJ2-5,TGTGCCAGCAGTTGGGACAGGAGGGAGACCCAGTACTTC,CASSWDRRETQYF
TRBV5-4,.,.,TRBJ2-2,TGTGCCAGCAGCTTTCAATACACCGGGGAGCTGTTTTTT,CASSFQYTGELFF
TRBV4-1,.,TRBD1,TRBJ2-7,TGCGCCAGCAGCCAAGACGGGACAGGTTCCTACGAGCAGTACTTC,CASSQDGTGSYEQYF
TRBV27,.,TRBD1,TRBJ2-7,TGTGCCAGCAGTTTATACAGGGGGCCGGACGAGCAGTACTTC,CASSLYRGPDEQYF
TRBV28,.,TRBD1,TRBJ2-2,TGTGCCAGCAGAACGACCGGGACAGGGGGTACCGGGGAGCTGTTTTTT,CASRTTGTGGTGELFF
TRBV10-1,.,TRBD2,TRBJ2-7,TGCGCCAGCAGAAGCCCTGGACTAGCGGGAGGGCCAGTGTACGAGCAGTACTTC,CASRSPGLAGGPVYEQYF
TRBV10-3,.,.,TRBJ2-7,TGTGCCATCAGTGGACAGAGCTACGAGCAGTACTTC,CAISGQSYEQYF
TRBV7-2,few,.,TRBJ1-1,TGTGCCAGCAGCCCAGCCGCAAAGACTAGGGCTTTCTTT,CASSPAAKTRAFF
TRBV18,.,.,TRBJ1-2,TGTGCCAGCTCAGCAGGGCCGGGCTATGGCTACACCTTC,CASSAGPGYGYTF
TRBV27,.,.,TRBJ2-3,TGTGCCAGTCGGCGGAGCTCCAAAAGCACAGATACGCAGTATTTT,CASRRSSKSTDTQYF
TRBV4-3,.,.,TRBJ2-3,TGCGCCAGCAGCCAAGAGCGGCGGGACACAGATACGCAGTATTTT,CASSQERRDTDTQYF